The clone carrying this T cell receptor (beta chain) was detected ten times or more. New diagnoses, under 2 months' duration, and ages 18 to 65 characterized the hyperthyroidism patients. These data come from a study of Graves' ophthalmopathy and Graves' hyperthyroidism. As the template, RNA transcripts were used to amplify TCR beta CDR3 regions. The first round was an RT-PCR with HTBI primers, and the second round was a multiplex PCR. TCRdb ran MiXCR on the multiplex PCR reads and lists one entry per CDR3 protein. The sample holds 400,000 or so distinct CDR3 sequences; approximately 15% are singletons and the top ten take roughly 7%. Trimming cost V 4 bases and J 5 bases, with 21 bases left between them. The CDR3 loop spans 17 amino acids. The V gene's germline CDR1 is LNHDA and CDR2 SQIVND (reference sequence).

This receptor was identified in a woman between 18 and 29 years old with stable Graves' hyperthyroidism. The chain links TRBV19 to TRBJ1-5, with D perhaps TRBD1 (5 bases). The sample was peripheral blood. The CDR3 coding sequence is TGTGCCAGTAGTAGTCCTTGGGGACGGACGATTGATCAGCCCCAGCATTTT. This translates into CASSSPWGRTIDQPQHF.